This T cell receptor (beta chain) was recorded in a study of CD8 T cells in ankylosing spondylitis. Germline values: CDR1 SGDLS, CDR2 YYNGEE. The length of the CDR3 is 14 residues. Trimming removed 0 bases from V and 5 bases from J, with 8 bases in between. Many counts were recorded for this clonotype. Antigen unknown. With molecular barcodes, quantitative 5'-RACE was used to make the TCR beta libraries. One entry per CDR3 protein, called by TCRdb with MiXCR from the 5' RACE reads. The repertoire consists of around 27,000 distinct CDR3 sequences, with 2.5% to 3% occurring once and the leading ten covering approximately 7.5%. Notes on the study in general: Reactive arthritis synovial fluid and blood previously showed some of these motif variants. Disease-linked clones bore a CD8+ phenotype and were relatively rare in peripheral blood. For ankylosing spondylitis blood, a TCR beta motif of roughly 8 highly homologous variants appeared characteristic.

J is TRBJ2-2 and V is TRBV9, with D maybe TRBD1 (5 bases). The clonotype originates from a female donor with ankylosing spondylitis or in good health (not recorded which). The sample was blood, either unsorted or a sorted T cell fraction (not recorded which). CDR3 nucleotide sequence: TGTGCCAGCAGCGTAGATCAGGGAACCGGGGAGCTGTTTTTT. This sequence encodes CASSVDQGTGELFF.